The 30 T cell receptor beta chains given below trace back to one sample, sequenced in a study of human T cells and chemical hapten exposure. Researchers extracted total RNA from unfractionated whole blood. TCRdb ran MiXCR on the 5' RACE reads and lists one entry per CDR3 protein. The data contain 110,000 or so distinct CDR3 sequences, roughly 18% of them singletons. These TCRs come from a human donor in good health.

The genes are TRBV19 and TRBJ2-1; D possibly corresponds to TRBD2 (6 bases). Trimming stripped 3 bases from V and 7 bases from J, with 16 bases between. The CDR3 has 15 amino acids. CDR1 and CDR2 from the germline V gene are LNHDA and SQIVND (reference sequence). CDR3 nucleotide sequence: TGTGCCAGTAGTATCGACCTCGGAGGGTGGAATGAGCAGTTCTTC. Its translation is CASSIDLGGWNEQFF.

V is TRBV18 and J is TRBJ1-1; no clear D. Germline V gene lookup returns CDR1 KGHSH and CDR2 LQKENI. The CDR3 runs 14 residues. The germline V and J ends were trimmed by 0 bases and 7 bases, with 12 bases remaining between them. The DNA of the CDR3 is TGTGCCAGCTCACCACCGAGCGGAATCAATGAAGCTTTCTTT. Translation gives CASSPPSGINEAFF. Combining the CDR3 with reference TRBV18 and TRBJ1-1 gives the whole variable domain NAGVMQNPRHLVRRRGQEARLRCSPMKGHSHVYWYRQLPEEGLKFMVYLQKENIIDESGMPKERFSAEFPKEGPSILRIQQVVRGDSAAYFCASSPPSGINEAFFGQGTRLTVV.

The CDR3 DNA follows: TGTGCCAGCAGCGGTCTATCGGACACCATATATTTT. Translation: CASSGLSDTIYF. The chain has TRBV28 and TRBJ1-3; no clear D gene. Trimming pared 6 bases from V and 8 bases from J, leaving 11 bases between. The CDR3 is 12 residues long. Looked up from germline, CDR1 is MDHEN and CDR2 is SYDVKM.

V gene TRBV6-2 or TRBV6-3 combines with J gene TRBJ2-5; 7 bases agree with TRBD2. This CDR3 is 15 amino acids long. Germline CDR1 is MNHEY and CDR2 is SVGEGT. J lost 3 bases, V lost 2 bases, and 6 bases had no gene match. CDR3: CASSYEASGKETQYF. Here the CDR3 DNA reads TGTGCCAGCAGTTACGAAGCTAGCGGAAAAGAGACCCAGTACTTC.

This clonotype was observed many times. The rearrangement joins TRBV4-2 to TRBJ2-7; 7 positions agree with TRBD2. The trim removed 1 base at V and 7 bases at J, leaving 7 bases unmatched. Germline V gene sequence: CDR1 LGHNA, CDR2 YNFKEQ. The CDR3 sequence is 14 residues long. CDR3 bases: TGTGCCAGCAGCCAAGTGGCGGGAGCGCGGGAGCAGTACTTC. Protein: CASSQVAGAREQYF.

The chain's CDR3 is CASFLGLGETQYF. DNA for the CDR3: TGCGCCAGCTTCCTTGGGCTAGGAGAGACCCAGTACTTC. V and J are TRBV5-1 and TRBJ2-5; D unresolved. Per germline, CDR1 SGHRS and CDR2 YFSETQ. This CDR3 spans 13 amino acids. The V gene lost 7 bases and the J gene lost 4 bases, with 14 bases spanning the gap.

The chain couples TRBV7-2 to TRBJ2-5, with D possibly being TRBD1 or TRBD2 (7 bases each). V was pared by 5 bases and J by 1 base, with 17 bases between. The CDR3 sequence is 16 residues long. The germline V gene has CDR1 SGHTA and CDR2 FQGNSA. In DNA, the CDR3 is TGTGCCAGCAGCCCCAGGGGGGGCAGGGTCCAAGAGACCCAGTACTTC. Amino acid sequence: CASSPRGGRVQETQYF.

The V gene is TRBV30, the J gene TRBJ2-7; no clear D. Germline V gene sequence: CDR1 GTSNPN, CDR2 SVGIG (reference sequence). V lost 1 base and J lost 5, with 6 bases in between. CDR3 length: 11 amino acids. The CDR3 DNA reads TGTGCCTGGAGTGCTGCCAACGAGCAGTACTTC. As protein: CAWSAANEQYF.

In this sample, this clonotype turned up a few times. This chain links TRBV28 with TRBJ2-7; the D gene is possibly TRBD2 (6 bases). The V end was cut by 8 bases, the J end by 0 bases, with 11 bases between. This CDR3 contains 13 residues. Germline lookup yields CDR1 MDHEN and CDR2 SYDVKM. The CDR3, as DNA: TGTGCCAGCTGGGGGGTAAACTCCTACGAGCAGTACTTC. This encodes CASWGVNSYEQYF.

This CDR3 reads CASSLAGEGETQYF. The CDR3 coding sequence is TGTGCCAGCAGCTTGGCGGGAGAGGGGGAGACCCAGTACTTC. The chain links TRBV7-6 to TRBJ2-5; 7 bases are a match to TRBD2. This CDR3 is built from 14 residues. The J segment lost 5 bases and the V segment lost 3 bases, leaving 6 bases of the junction unmatched. Germline V CDR1 and CDR2: SGHVS, FNYEAQ.

The CDR3 is CASSLDVSRATNEKLFF. CDR3 bases: TGTGCCAGCAGCTTGGATGTCAGCAGAGCAACTAATGAAAAACTGTTTTTT. V is TRBV5-4 and J is TRBJ1-4; no clear D gene. Per the germline V gene, CDR1 is SGHNT and CDR2 is YYREEE (reference sequence). CDR3 length: 17 residues. Trimming cost V 0 bases and J 0 bases, with 12 bases left between them.

This clonotype occurred a few times. The genes are TRBV10-3 and TRBJ2-1, with a weak D call TRBD2 (5 bases). Per the germline V gene, CDR1 is ENHRY and CDR2 is SYGVKD. This CDR3 has 15 residues. V was shortened by 0 bases and J by 7 bases, with 13 bases between the two germline ends. The CDR3 protein is CAISESRPWENEQFF. The CDR3 nucleotides read TGTGCCATCAGTGAGTCTAGACCATGGGAGAATGAGCAGTTCTTC.

The chain joins TRBV11-2 to TRBJ2-1; the D gene is possibly TRBD2 (5 bases). Trimming removed 5 bases from V and 9 bases from J, with 8 bases in between. This CDR3 spans 11 amino acids. In germline, CDR1 is SGHAT, CDR2 FQNNGV. The CDR3 nucleotides are TGTGCCAGCAGCGCAGGAGGTGAGCAGTTCTTC. This gives the protein CASSAGGEQFF.

The genes are TRBV28 and TRBJ1-5, with 7 bases that match TRBD1. J was trimmed by 0 bases and V by 7 bases; bases with no gene match: 12. The CDR3 sequence is 17 residues long. Germline CDR1 MDHEN, CDR2 SYDVKM. The CDR3 DNA reads as TGTGCCAGCACTCGTGGGACAGAGAATTATAGCAATCAGCCCCAGCATTTT. Its translation: CASTRGTENYSNQPQHF.

This clonotype was picked up a small number of times. The V and J genes are TRBV4-1 and TRBJ1-2, with D tentatively TRBD1 (5 bases). There are 15 residues in the CDR3. V was trimmed by 1 base and J by 6 bases, leaving 15 bases between them. The germline V gene has CDR1 MGHRA and CDR2 YSYEKL. The CDR3 protein is CASSQASRGKDGYTF. In DNA, the CDR3 is TGCGCCAGCAGCCAAGCGAGTCGGGGGAAGGATGGCTACACCTTC.

This rearrangement joins TRBV29-1 to TRBJ2-1; D might be TRBD2 (5 bases). Germline V gene lookup returns CDR1 SQVTM and CDR2 ANQGSEA. The CDR3 runs to 13 residues. Trimming left V 1 base short and J 6 bases short, with 10 bases between. CDR3 in amino acids: CSVEVARPNEQFF. In nucleotides, the CDR3 is TGCAGCGTTGAAGTAGCGCGCCCCAATGAGCAGTTCTTC.

This clonotype occurred once. Given a much more abundant clone one base away, this may be a read error. V usage is TRBV12-3 or TRBV12-4 and J usage is TRBJ1-5, with D uncertain. The CDR3 loop spans 14 amino acids. Between the trimmed V and J ends, which lost 0 bases and 9 bases, there was a span of 12 bases. CDR3 loop: CASSLARRGRPQHF. The CDR3 DNA is TGTGCCAGCAGTTTAGCGAGGCGGGGTCGGCCCCAGCATTTT.

The CDR3 loop reads CATRGVGSTDTQYF. DNA of the CDR3: TGTGCCACCAGGGGCGTTGGAAGCACAGATACGCAGTATTTT. The chain combines TRBV24-1 with TRBJ2-3; D is ambiguous. Trimming took 7 bases from V and 0 from J, leaving 10 bases between them. Looked up from germline, CDR1 is KGHDR and CDR2 is SFDVKD. CDR3 length: 14 amino acids.

The rearrangement joins TRBV27 to TRBJ1-2; possible D gene TRBD1, 5 bases. The CDR3 has 13 residues. V was pared by 4 bases and J by 3 bases, with 9 bases between. Germline assignment: CDR1 MNHEY and CDR2 SMNVEV (reference sequence). This CDR3 is CASSSRGHYGYTF. CDR3 bases: TGTGCCAGCAGTTCTAGGGGCCACTATGGCTACACCTTC.

J is TRBJ2-7 and V is TRBV5-4, with 13 bases aligning to TRBD2. Germline CDR1 is SGHNT and CDR2 is YYREEE (reference sequence). The CDR3 is 14 amino acids. The ends lost 0 bases at V and 8 bases at J; junction bases unmatched: 2. CDR3 sequence reads: CASSLGLAGGKQYF. In nucleotides, the CDR3 is TGTGCCAGCAGCTTGGGACTAGCGGGAGGCAAGCAGTACTTC. The variable domain in full, completed from reference TRBV5-4 and TRBJ2-7, reads ETGVTQSPTHLIKTRGQQVTLRCSSQSGHNTVSWYQQALGQGPQFIFQYYREEENGRGNFPPRFSGLQFPNYSSELNVNALELDDSALYLCASSLGLAGGKQYFGPGTRLTVT.

There are many counts of this clonotype. This sequence joins TRBV28 and TRBJ2-2; D might be TRBD1 (7 bases). V lost 6 bases, J lost 7 bases, and 12 bases lay in between. This CDR3 spans 13 amino acids. Germline V gene lookup returns CDR1 MDHEN and CDR2 SYDVKM. The CDR3: CASRPQGGGELFF. The CDR3 nucleotides read TGTGCCAGCAGACCCCAGGGGGGCGGGGAGCTGTTTTTT.

The chain links TRBV5-4 to TRBJ2-5, with a tentative D call TRBD2 (6 bases). Germline V gives CDR1 SGHNT, CDR2 YYREEE (reference sequence). With 4 bases removed from V and 3 bases from J, the gap between germline ends came to 10 bases. This CDR3 is built from 13 residues. The CDR3 nucleotides are TGTGCCAGCAGCCCCAGACTAGAAGAGACCCAGTACTTC. This encodes CASSPRLEETQYF.

Only a few counts were recorded for this clonotype. This chain links TRBV24-1 with TRBJ2-3; TRBD1 matches at 7 bases. The ends lost 0 bases at V and 5 bases at J; junction bases unmatched: 7. The CDR3 is 16 amino acids. CDR1 KGHDR and CDR2 SFDVKD come from the germline V gene. The CDR3 region is CATSDLDQGVGDTQYF. CDR3 coding DNA: TGTGCCACCAGTGATTTGGACCAGGGGGTAGGAGATACGCAGTATTTT.

This clonotype appeared a few times. The V call is TRBV29-1, the J call TRBJ2-3; TRBD1 matches at 9 bases. J lost 6 bases, V lost 6 bases, and 13 bases had no gene match. Germline V gene sequence: CDR1 SQVTM, CDR2 ANQGSEA. This CDR3 contains 15 residues. CDR3 in amino acids: CSVAHRGPKVDTQYF. CDR3 bases: TGCAGCGTAGCCCACAGGGGGCCGAAAGTGGATACGCAGTATTTT.

This clonotype has a handful of counts. The chain links TRBV9 to TRBJ2-1, with D maybe TRBD2 (6 bases). The germline gives CDR1 SGDLS, CDR2 YYNGEE. CDR3 length equals 15 residues. V was clipped by 3 bases and J by 4 bases, with 14 bases between them. The CDR3 DNA is TGTGCCAGCAGCGGCGCAGCGGGCGGGTACAATGAGCAGTTCTTC. It codes for CASSGAAGGYNEQFF.

Only a few counts were recorded for this clonotype. The CDR3 DNA is TGTGCCAGCAGCGAATTCCAAAGACATTGGAGGGCCGGAGAGACCCAGTACTTC. Amino acid sequence: CASSEFQRHWRAGETQYF. The chain has TRBV11-2 and TRBJ2-5; D perhaps matches TRBD2 (6 bases). V was pared by 5 bases and J by 4 bases, with 26 bases between. In germline, CDR1 is SGHAT, CDR2 FQNNGV. The CDR3 is 18 amino acids.

This sequence joins TRBV4-1 and TRBJ2-6, with D perhaps matching TRBD1 (6 bases). The CDR3 spans 17 residues. Germline V gene data show CDR1 as MGHRA and CDR2 as YSYEKL. V was shortened by 1 base and J by 1 base, with 11 bases between the two germline ends. DNA for the CDR3: TGCGCCAGCAGCCAAGGACCTACAGGGTCTGGGGCCAACGTCCTGACTTTC. It translates to CASSQGPTGSGANVLTF.

This clonotype was seen at least ten times. The gene calls are TRBV30 and TRBJ1-6; D perhaps matches TRBD1 (5 bases). Trimming pared 2 bases from V and 0 bases from J, leaving 14 bases between. The V gene's germline CDR1 is GTSNPN and CDR2 SVGIG (reference sequence). The CDR3 length is 17 residues. CDR3 in DNA: TGTGCCTGGAGTTTCCGGGGCCCGAGCTCCTATAATTCACCCCTCCACTTT. It yields the protein CAWSFRGPSSYNSPLHF.

This rearrangement joins TRBV29-1 to TRBJ2-7; the D gene is possibly TRBD2 (5 bases). The germline CDR1 and CDR2 sequences are SQVTM and ANQGSEA. This CDR3 comprises 12 residues. With 1 base removed from V and 3 bases from J, the gap between germline ends came to 7 bases. The CDR3 DNA follows: TGCAGCGTTGAAGGGACTGACTACGAGCAGTACTTC. Protein sequence: CSVEGTDYEQYF.

The CDR3 DNA sequence: TGTGCCATCAGTGAGTCGGGACAGGGAGTTGGTGAAGCTTTCTTT. Translating it yields CAISESGQGVGEAFF. The J gene is TRBJ1-1, the V gene TRBV10-3, with TRBD1 matching 9 bases. The V gene end was trimmed by 0 bases and the J gene end by 7 bases; junction bases not matched to a gene: 6. This CDR3 is built from 15 residues. In germline, CDR1 is ENHRY, CDR2 SYGVKD.